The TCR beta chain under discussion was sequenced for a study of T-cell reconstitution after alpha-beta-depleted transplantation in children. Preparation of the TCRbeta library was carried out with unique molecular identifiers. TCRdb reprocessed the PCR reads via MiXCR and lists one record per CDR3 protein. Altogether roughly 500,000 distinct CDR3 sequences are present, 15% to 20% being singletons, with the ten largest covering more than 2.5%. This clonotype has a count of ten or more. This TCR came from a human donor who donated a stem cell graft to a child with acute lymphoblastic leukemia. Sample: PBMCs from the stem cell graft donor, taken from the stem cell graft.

The CDR3 DNA is TGCAGCGTTGATCCCAGGGGGGGATCCACAGATACGCAGTATTTT. Protein sequence: CSVDPRGGSTDTQYF. V is TRBV29-1 and J is TRBJ2-3; D possibly matches TRBD1 or TRBD2 (7 bases each). V dropped 3 bases and J dropped 2 bases, with 15 bases sitting between them. CDR3 length: 15 amino acids. The germline CDR1 and CDR2 sequences are SQVTM and ANQGSEA.